The next 29 T cell receptor beta chains were all read from a single sample in a study of blood T cells in healthy people across ages. The use of a sample-barcoded 5' primer and a J-beta primer mix characterized a second PCR of roughly 6 to 11 cycles. TCRdb reprocessed the 5' RACE reads via MiXCR and lists one record per CDR3 protein. This sample yields 1.2 million to 1.5 million distinct CDR3 sequences, of which approximately 59% are seen a single time; more than 6% belongs to the top ten. Sequenced sample: blood. The origin of the receptors is a man between 18 and 29 years old in good health.

The chain combines TRBV6-6 with TRBJ2-7, with D possibly TRBD2 on 5 matching bases. From germline, CDR1 is MNHNY and CDR2 SVGAGI (reference sequence). The CDR3 is 14 amino acids. V shed 6 bases and J shed 2 bases, with 14 bases lying between them. The DNA of the CDR3 is TGTGCCAGCAGAGCCCCGGGAACACCCTACGAGCAGTACTTC. Translated, it gives CASRAPGTPYEQYF.

This chain links TRBV12-3 or TRBV12-4 with TRBJ2-3; D unclear. CDR3 length equals 10 residues. Trimming left V 10 bases short and J 2 bases short, with 4 bases between. As DNA, the CDR3 is TGTGCCACCCACACAGATACGCAGTATTTT. Translating gives CATHTDTQYF.

This clonotype was counted a few times. The chain uses TRBV6-5 and TRBJ2-1; 13 nucleotides line up with TRBD2. CDR3 length: 16 amino acids. With V trimmed by 6 bases and J by 8 bases, 10 bases remained unmatched. Germline-derived CDR1 and CDR2 are MNHEY and SVGAGI. The chain's CDR3 is CASRRLAGGPSDEQFF. The CDR3 DNA follows: TGTGCCAGCAGACGACTAGCGGGAGGTCCCAGCGATGAGCAGTTCTTC.

The V call is TRBV3-1, the J call TRBJ1-1; no firm D call. V lost 0 bases and J 7 bases, leaving 9 bases between the germline ends. The CDR3 totals 13 residues. Germline V gene data show CDR1 as LGHDT and CDR2 as YNNKEL (reference sequence). CDR3 nucleotides: TGTGCCAGCAGCCAAGATAGAGCTGATGAAGCTTTCTTT. Protein product: CASSQDRADEAFF.

A remark on this clonotype: A junction end diverges from the germline sequence, so it may reflect a read error. The CDR3 bases are TGTGCCAGCAGCTGGGACATTCTCGGGGAGCTGTCTTTT. Translation gives CASSWDILGELSF. The chain is built from TRBV5-5 and TRBJ2-2; D is possibly TRBD1 (6 bases). The CDR3 extends over 13 amino acids. Per the germline V gene, CDR1 is SGHKS and CDR2 is YYEKEE (reference sequence).

This clonotype was detected a few times. CDR3 residues: CATSRDDLALSSYEQYF. The CDR3 region has the DNA TGTGCCACCAGCAGAGATGATCTGGCTCTTAGCTCCTACGAGCAGTACTTC. The chain has TRBV15 and TRBJ2-7, with D hard to call. V lost 0 bases to trimming and J lost 0 bases, with 15 bases between them. The CDR3 sequence is 17 residues long. Germline CDR1 LNHNV, CDR2 YYDKDF (reference sequence).

This clonotype was detected only once. V usage is TRBV20-1 and J usage is TRBJ1-2, with unresolved D. The CDR3 sequence is 14 residues long. CDR1 and CDR2 from the germline V gene are DFQATT and SNEGSKA (reference sequence). V lost 3 bases and J 0 bases, leaving 11 bases between the germline ends. The CDR3 sequence is CSASLQLANYGYTF. Here the CDR3 DNA reads TGCAGTGCTAGCTTGCAGTTAGCTAACTATGGCTACACCTTC.

The table lists this clonotype with a few counts. This rearrangement joins TRBV7-2 to TRBJ2-5; D uncertain. Trimming stripped 5 bases from V and 5 bases from J, with 12 bases between. Per the germline V gene, CDR1 is SGHTA and CDR2 is FQGNSA. The CDR3 runs 13 residues. The CDR3 is CASSPTLEETQYF. The CDR3 DNA sequence: TGTGCCAGCAGCCCAACTCTTGAGGAGACCCAGTACTTC.

The J gene is TRBJ2-3, the V gene TRBV9, with D unclear. CDR3 size: 15 residues. Looked up from germline, CDR1 is SGDLS and CDR2 is YYNGEE. Trimming cost V 4 bases and J 0 bases, with 12 bases left between them. DNA of the CDR3: TGTGCCAGCAGCCTGATGTGGGGAAGCACAGATACGCAGTATTTT. Its translation: CASSLMWGSTDTQYF.

The CDR3 protein is CASSSSGDLSQETQYF. In nucleotides, the CDR3 is TGCGCCAGCAGCTCCTCGGGGGATTTATCGCAAGAGACCCAGTACTTC. This rearrangement joins TRBV4-1 to TRBJ2-5; the D gene is possibly TRBD2 (6 bases). The CDR3 runs 16 residues. Germline V lookup: CDR1 MGHRA, CDR2 YSYEKL. Trimming left V 5 bases short and J 2 bases short, with 18 bases between.

The V and J genes are TRBV19 and TRBJ2-3, with 7 positions matching TRBD1. This CDR3 region has 15 residues. V lost 5 bases and J lost 2; bases outside the gene matches: 7. The V gene's germline CDR1 is LNHDA and CDR2 SQIVND (reference sequence). CDR3 residues: CASSVTGPSTDTQYF. The DNA of the CDR3 is TGTGCCAGTAGTGTGACAGGGCCCTCCACAGATACGCAGTATTTT.

CDR3 nucleotides: TGTGCCAGCAGCTTAGAAGCTCACGCAGATACGCAGTATTTT. Translating it yields CASSLEAHADTQYF. The gene calls are TRBV7-2 and TRBJ2-3; D ambiguous. Germline CDR1 SGHTA, CDR2 FQGNSA. This CDR3 has 14 amino acids. The ends were cut back, 1 base at V and 4 bases at J, with 9 bases in the middle.

V and J are TRBV29-1 and TRBJ2-3; D is unresolved. CDR1 SQVTM and CDR2 ANQGSEA come from the germline V gene. The CDR3 has 14 amino acids. V lost 4 bases and J lost 6, with 17 bases in between. Written as DNA, the CDR3 is TGCAGCGTTGCCCTGGATGGATCTTTGGATACGCAGTATTTT. This translates into CSVALDGSLDTQYF.

This clonotype was seen more than once but under ten times. The chain has TRBV12-3 or TRBV12-4 and TRBJ2-7, with TRBD2 matching 9 bases. V dropped 6 bases and J dropped 5; count of bases not matched to a gene: 8. The CDR3 spans 14 residues. CDR3 in amino acids: CASSRGLATDEQYF. CDR3 DNA: TGTGCCAGCAGCCGAGGACTAGCGACCGACGAGCAGTACTTC.

The chain uses TRBV27 and TRBJ2-3; tentative D call: TRBD2 (6 bases). The length of the CDR3 is 15 residues. The germline V and J ends were trimmed by 6 bases and 1 base, with 14 bases remaining between them. The germline CDR1 and CDR2 sequences are MNHEY and SMNVEV (reference sequence). The CDR3 coding sequence is TGTGCCAGCAGCTACGGGGGTTGGGGCACAGATACGCAGTATTTT. It codes for CASSYGGWGTDTQYF.

The CDR3, as DNA: TGTGCTAGCAGCAAAGCCCCTCTAGCATTCGAGCAGTACTTC. It yields the protein CASSKAPLAFEQYF. The chain couples TRBV21-1 to TRBJ2-4; the table's D call TRBD2 went unverified against the DNA. With the DNA end fitting TRBJ2-7 better, the J assignment may be wrong. TRBV21-1 is a recognized pseudogene. The CDR3 has 14 residues.

The chain joins TRBV7-8 to TRBJ2-3; D remains unclear. The germline V gene has CDR1 SGHVS and CDR2 FQNEAQ. V was trimmed by 0 bases and J by 3 bases, leaving 7 bases between them. The CDR3 is 14 amino acids. In DNA, the CDR3 is TGTGCCAGCAGCTTAGCCAGGAAAACAGATACGCAGTATTTT. It specifies CASSLARKTDTQYF.

J is TRBJ2-1 and V is TRBV7-2; D tentatively fits TRBD1 or TRBD2 (6 bases each). V gave up 5 bases and J gave up 10 bases, with 18 bases separating them. The CDR3 loop spans 14 amino acids. CDR1 SGHTA and CDR2 FQGNSA come from the germline V gene. The chain's CDR3 is CASSVPSRDMEQFF. For the CDR3, the DNA is TGTGCCAGCAGCGTACCGTCGCGGGACATGGAGCAGTTCTTC.

This clonotype turned up a few times. The chain employs TRBV7-9 and TRBJ2-1; D is possibly TRBD2 (5 bases). Germline values: CDR1 SEHNR, CDR2 FQNEAQ (reference sequence). This CDR3 contains 13 residues. V dropped 4 bases and J dropped 10 bases, with 14 bases sitting between them. Here the CDR3 reads CASSSYGVGEQFF. In nucleotides, the CDR3 is TGTGCCAGCAGCTCGTACGGGGTAGGGGAGCAGTTCTTC.

This rearrangement joins TRBV28 to TRBJ2-5, with TRBD1 as a possible D gene (5 bases). The assigned J gene may be wrong: the sequence end matches TRBJ2-7 better. Germline CDR1 MDHEN, CDR2 SYDVKM. The CDR3 runs 14 residues. The CDR3 loop reads CASSSRVRAYEQYF. The CDR3 bases are TGTGCCAGCAGTAGCAGGGTTCGGGCCTACGAGCAGTACTTC.

The chain links TRBV20-1 to TRBJ2-3; 12 bases match TRBD2. CDR1 is DFQATT, CDR2 SNEGSKA, per germline (reference sequence). J gave up 0 bases and V 6 bases, and 7 bases lay outside the gene matches. The CDR3 consists of 16 residues. This chain's CDR3 is CSAAPGLAGSTDTQYF. The CDR3, as DNA: TGCAGTGCCGCCCCCGGACTAGCGGGAAGCACAGATACGCAGTATTTT.

In this sample, this clonotype turned up once. J is TRBJ2-7 and V is TRBV20-1; D remains ambiguous. Germline lookup yields CDR1 DFQATT and CDR2 SNEGSKA (reference sequence). This CDR3 comprises 12 residues. V lost 2 bases and J lost 4, with 9 bases in between. The CDR3 nucleotides are TGCAGTGCTAGAATCCCTGGATACGAGCAGTACTTC. Amino acid sequence: CSARIPGYEQYF.

This sequence joins TRBV7-9 and TRBJ2-2; D is possibly TRBD2 (6 bases). Per the germline V gene, CDR1 is SEHNR and CDR2 is FQNEAQ (reference sequence). The CDR3 is made up of 15 amino acids. V was clipped by 3 bases and J by 7 bases, with 15 bases between them. CDR3 in amino acids: CASSFAGRGVGELFF. In DNA form, the CDR3 reads TGTGCCAGCAGCTTTGCGGGACGAGGTGTCGGGGAGCTGTTTTTT. The variable domain in full, completed from reference TRBV7-9 and TRBJ2-2, reads DTGVSQNPRHKITKRGQNVTFRCDPISEHNRLYWYRQTLGQGPEFLTYFQNEAQLEKSRLLSDRFSAERPKGSFSTLEIQRTEQGDSAMYLCASSFAGRGVGELFFGEGSRLTVL.

Details on this clonotype: One junction end disagrees with the germline gene, perhaps due to a read error. This sequence joins TRBV6-1 and TRBJ2-6, with D maybe TRBD1 (5 bases). CDR3 length: 14 amino acids. Germline V gene data show CDR1 as MNHNS and CDR2 as SASEGT. CDR3 sequence reads: CASSDLSGASVLTF. DNA for the CDR3: TGTGCCAGCAGTGACCTTTCTGGGGCCAGCGTCCTGACTTTC.

The V call is TRBV20-1, the J call TRBJ1-1; 8 nucleotides align to TRBD1. The CDR3 runs 15 residues. V trimming: 1 base; J trimming: 3 bases; junction bases outside the gene matches: 7. Germline-derived CDR1 and CDR2 are DFQATT and SNEGSKA (reference sequence). The CDR3 DNA is TGCAGTGCTAGAGCCCGACAGGGGTTGTACACTGAAGCTTTCTTT. The encoded protein is CSARARQGLYTEAFF.

V usage is TRBV5-1 and J usage is TRBJ2-4; no clear D gene. Trimming pared 0 bases from V and 9 bases from J, leaving 13 bases between. The germline V gene has CDR1 SGHRS and CDR2 YFSETQ. This CDR3 has 14 amino acids. CDR3 sequence reads: CASSLAEEVGIQYF. Here the CDR3 DNA reads TGCGCCAGCAGCTTGGCCGAGGAAGTCGGCATTCAGTACTTC.

The chain recombines TRBV20-1 with TRBJ1-1, with 7 bases that match TRBD1. CDR1 is DFQATT and CDR2 is SNEGSKA in the germline V gene (reference sequence). The CDR3 loop spans 16 amino acids. The V gene end was trimmed by 1 base and the J gene end by 4 bases; junction bases not matched to a gene: 12. The CDR3 DNA sequence: TGCAGTGCTAGAGGGTTTCAGGGGGAAGGGGGCACTGAAGCTTTCTTT. It translates to CSARGFQGEGGTEAFF.

This sequence joins TRBV3-1 and TRBJ2-7; unclear D gene. CDR1 is LGHDT, CDR2 YNNKEL, per germline (reference sequence). The CDR3 runs to 12 residues. V was cut by 3 bases and J by 10 bases, with 13 bases left in between. The CDR3 DNA is TGTGCCAGCAGCCACAGACAAGAGAACCAGTACTTC. It specifies CASSHRQENQYF.

The chain recombines TRBV18 with TRBJ2-7; D uncertain. Germline CDR1 and CDR2: KGHSH and LQKENI. The V gene lost 1 base and the J gene lost 5 bases, with 9 bases spanning the gap. The CDR3 contains 13 residues. Here the CDR3 reads CASSPQGIHEQYF. DNA for the CDR3: TGTGCCAGCTCACCACAGGGTATCCACGAGCAGTACTTC.